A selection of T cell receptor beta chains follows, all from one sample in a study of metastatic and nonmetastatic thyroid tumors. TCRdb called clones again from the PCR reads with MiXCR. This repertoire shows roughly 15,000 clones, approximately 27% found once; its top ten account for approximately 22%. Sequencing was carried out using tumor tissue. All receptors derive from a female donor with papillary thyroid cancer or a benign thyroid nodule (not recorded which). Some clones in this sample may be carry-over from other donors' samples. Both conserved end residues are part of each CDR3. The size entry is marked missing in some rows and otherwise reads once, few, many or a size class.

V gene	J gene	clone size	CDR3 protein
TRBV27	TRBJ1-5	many	CASRGFSNQPQHF
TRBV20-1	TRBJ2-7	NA	CSARDCEVIPYEQYF
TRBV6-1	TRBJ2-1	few	CASNLVNEQFF
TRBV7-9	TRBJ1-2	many	CASSLADRIYGYTF
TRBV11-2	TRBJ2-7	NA	CASSLEGTSGLYEQYF
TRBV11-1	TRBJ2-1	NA	CASSLRGSGLGNEQFF
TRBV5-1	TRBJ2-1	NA	CASSTIASSYNEQFF
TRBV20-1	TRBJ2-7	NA	CSARAGPGQGYEQYF
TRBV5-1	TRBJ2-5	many	CASSLQGEETQYF
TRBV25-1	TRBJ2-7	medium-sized	CASSDPGTGHEQYF
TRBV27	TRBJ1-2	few	CARQWGYCYTF
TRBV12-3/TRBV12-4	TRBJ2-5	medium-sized	CASSLIPGRGKRETQYF
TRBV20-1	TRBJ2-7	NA	CSAPKDGAYEHYF
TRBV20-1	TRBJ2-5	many	CSARVGALQETQYF
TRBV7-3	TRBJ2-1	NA	CASSFQVQDNEQFF
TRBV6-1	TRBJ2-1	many	CASSEGGPYPFNEQFF
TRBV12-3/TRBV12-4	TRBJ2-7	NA	CASRPDSYEQYF
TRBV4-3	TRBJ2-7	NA	CASSQGTGVAYEQYF
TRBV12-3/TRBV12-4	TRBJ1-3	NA	CAGAREPPGNTIYF
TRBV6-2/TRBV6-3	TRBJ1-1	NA	CASSYRRGGTGAFF
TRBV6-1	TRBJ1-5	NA	CASRSGWDSNQPQHF
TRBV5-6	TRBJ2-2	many	CASRLRNSNTGELFF
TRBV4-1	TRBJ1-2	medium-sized	CASSRNTLGGNYGYTF
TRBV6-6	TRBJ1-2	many	CASSYQHRDGYTF
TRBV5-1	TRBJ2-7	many	CASSSRMGFGVVGFTYEQHF
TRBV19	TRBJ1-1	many	CASSPPGGVTEAFF
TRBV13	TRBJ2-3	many	CASRKALLSDTQYF
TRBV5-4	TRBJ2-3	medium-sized	CASSSLFPSTDTQYF
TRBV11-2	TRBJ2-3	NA	CASSLGGGGVSTYTQYF
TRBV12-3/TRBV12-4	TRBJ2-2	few	CASSSSRNTGELFF
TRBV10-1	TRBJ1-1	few	CAGSGTDFLNTEAFF
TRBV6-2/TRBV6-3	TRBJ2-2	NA	CASSYSMTPGYGGELFF
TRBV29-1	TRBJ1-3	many	CSVELPFSGNTIYF
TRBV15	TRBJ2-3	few	CATSRLGDTQYF
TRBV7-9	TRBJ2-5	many	CASSPPSQETQYF
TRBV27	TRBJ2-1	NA	CASSSLGSQHNEQFF
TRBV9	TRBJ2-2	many	CASSVDRVYGELFF
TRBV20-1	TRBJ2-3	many	CSASPDGGGTQYF
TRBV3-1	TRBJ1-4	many	CASSQDRGQNEKLFF
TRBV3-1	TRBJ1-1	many	CASSRGQGWDTEAFF
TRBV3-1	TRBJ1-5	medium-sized	CASSIRTGNQPQHF
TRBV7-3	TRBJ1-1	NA	CASSSNWGRAEAFF